Listed here are 17 T cell receptor beta chains from one sample, sequenced in a study of early T cells in non-severe SARS-CoV-2 infection. TCRdb re-analysed the 5' RACE reads in MiXCR, keeping a single row per CDR3 protein. The repertoire includes around 37,000 distinct CDR3 sequences, approximately 9.9% of them detected once, and around 10% sits in the top ten. The sample comprised whole blood. Receptor source: an adult who was a healthcare worker with PCR-confirmed SARS-CoV-2 infection or an uninfected control (not recorded which).

The chain carries TRBV28 and TRBJ1-1; D is unresolved. The ends were cut back, 0 bases at V and 10 bases at J, with 9 bases in the middle. Germline CDR1 reads MDHEN; CDR2 reads SYDVKM. The CDR3 is made up of 12 amino acids. DNA for the CDR3: TGTGCCAGCAGTTTATGGGGGTCTGGAGCTTTCTTT. Translating it yields CASSLWGSGAFF.

This clonotype turned up a few times. The genes are TRBV9 and TRBJ2-2; a possible D gene is TRBD1 (5 bases). The CDR3 runs to 14 residues. The germline V and J ends were trimmed by 1 base and 1 base, with 5 bases remaining between them. CDR1 is SGDLS and CDR2 is YYNGEE in the germline V gene. The CDR3 protein is CASSVTGNTGELFF. The CDR3 DNA follows: TGTGCCAGCAGCGTAACAGGGAACACCGGGGAGCTGTTTTTT.

This clonotype was counted a few times. The chain is built from TRBV20-1 and TRBJ1-5; D may be TRBD1 (5 bases). Germline loops: CDR1 DFQATT, CDR2 SNEGSKA (reference sequence). Trimming shortened V by 5 bases and J by 6 bases, and 23 bases separated the two germline ends. The CDR3 loop spans 16 amino acids. In nucleotides, the CDR3 is TGCAGTGCTGCCGGAACCGGGACGGAGTTTGGTCAGCCCCAGCATTTT. The encoded protein is CSAAGTGTEFGQPQHF.

The gene calls are TRBV11-1 and TRBJ2-2, with D perhaps TRBD1 (6 bases). In germline, CDR1 is SGHAT, CDR2 FQDESV (reference sequence). This CDR3 has 15 amino acids. Trimming cost V 2 bases and J 3 bases, with 10 bases left between them. DNA for the CDR3: TGTGCCAGCAGCTTATCTGGGGGCGACACCGGGGAGCTGTTTTTT. Its protein is CASSLSGGDTGELFF.

This clonotype came up many times. This chain links TRBV29-1 with TRBJ2-3, with a weak D call TRBD2 (5 bases). V lost 1 base and J 1 base, leaving 9 bases between the germline ends. This CDR3 comprises 14 residues. Germline CDR1 SQVTM, CDR2 ANQGSEA. The CDR3 is CSVEGLEGTDTQYF. CDR3 in DNA: TGCAGCGTTGAAGGTTTGGAGGGCACAGATACGCAGTATTTT.

This clonotype has just a few counts. CDR3 in DNA: TGTGCCAGCGGATCGGACACCGGGGAGCTGTTTTTT. Protein sequence: CASGSDTGELFF. The rearrangement joins TRBV3-1 to TRBJ2-2; no clear D. CDR1 and CDR2 from the germline V gene are LGHDT and YNNKEL (reference sequence). The CDR3 length is 12 residues. Deletions cut 8 bases from V and 3 bases from J, with 7 bases between.

This clonotype was seen many times. J is TRBJ2-4 and V is TRBV7-2; no reliable D call. Trimming removed 5 bases at V and 0 bases at J, with 5 bases between. This CDR3 spans 13 amino acids. The germline gives CDR1 SGHTA, CDR2 FQGNSA. Here the CDR3 DNA reads TGTGCCAGCAGCATATCAGCCAAAAACATTCAGTACTTC. As protein: CASSISAKNIQYF.

This clonotype occurred many times. The chain combines TRBV20-1 with TRBJ2-5, with 7 bases lining up with TRBD2. J lost 1 base, V lost 2 bases, and 7 bases had no gene match. This CDR3 is 15 amino acids long. CDR1 and CDR2 (germline): DFQATT, SNEGSKA (reference sequence). Written as DNA, the CDR3 is TGCAGTGCTAGACTCGCGTGGGGGGGCCAAGAGACCCAGTACTTC. Encoded protein: CSARLAWGGQETQYF.

This clonotype was counted many times. The rearrangement links TRBV7-2 to TRBJ1-2; 9 bases fit TRBD1. This CDR3 has 13 amino acids. Per the germline V gene, CDR1 is SGHTA and CDR2 is FQGNSA. V was clipped by 4 bases and J by 7 bases; unmatched bases: 4. CDR3: CASSSDRGSGYTF. The CDR3 coding sequence is TGTGCCAGCAGCTCCGACAGGGGGAGTGGCTACACCTTC.

V and J are TRBV20-1 and TRBJ2-7; maybe TRBD1 (5 bases). This CDR3 is built from 14 residues. The V gene's germline CDR1 is DFQATT and CDR2 SNEGSKA (reference sequence). The V and J ends lost 0 bases and 3 bases respectively, with 12 bases between them. Here the CDR3 reads CSARDRQTRYEQYF. For the CDR3, the DNA is TGCAGTGCTAGAGATAGACAGACTCGCTACGAGCAGTACTTC.

The V and J genes are TRBV9 and TRBJ1-2; possible D gene TRBD1, 6 bases. V was pared by 2 bases and J by 1 base, with 6 bases between. This CDR3 contains 13 residues. Germline V CDR1 and CDR2: SGDLS, YYNGEE. The CDR3 DNA reads TGTGCCAGCAGCGTGGACAGTAACTATGGCTACACCTTC. Its translation: CASSVDSNYGYTF.

J is TRBJ1-5 and V is TRBV20-1; D is unresolved. Trimming shortened V by 3 bases and J by 9 bases, and 18 bases separated the two germline ends. CDR3 length: 14 amino acids. Germline V gives CDR1 DFQATT, CDR2 SNEGSKA (reference sequence). The CDR3 protein is CSARGSISVGPQHF. DNA of the CDR3: TGCAGTGCTAGGGGGAGCATAAGCGTAGGGCCCCAGCATTTT.

This clonotype was counted between two and nine times. The rearrangement uses TRBV7-8 and TRBJ2-1, with 9 bases lining up with TRBD1. From germline, CDR1 is SGHVS and CDR2 FQNEAQ. The CDR3 sequence is 18 residues long. Losses at the gene ends were 2 bases for V and 9 bases for J; bases not matched to a gene: 17. The CDR3 sequence is CASSLTGTGLKILGEQFF. For the CDR3, the DNA is TGTGCCAGCAGCTTAACCGGGACAGGGTTAAAGATTTTAGGTGAGCAGTTCTTC.

This clonotype was seen only a few times. The CDR3 spells CATSRRAAGRGEAFF. The CDR3 region has the DNA TGTGCCACCAGCAGGAGAGCGGCAGGGCGCGGTGAAGCTTTCTTT. The chain carries TRBV15 and TRBJ1-1, with D possibly being TRBD1 (5 bases). The CDR3 consists of 15 residues. Germline CDR1 LNHNV, CDR2 YYDKDF (reference sequence). Trimming left V 3 bases short and J 7 bases short, with 18 bases between. The variable domain in full, completed from reference TRBV15 and TRBJ1-1, reads DAMVIQNPRYQVTQFGKPVTLSCSQTLNHNVMYWYQQKSSQAPKLLFHYYDKDFNNEADTPDNFQSRRPNTSFCFLDIRSPGLGDTAMYLCATSRRAAGRGEAFFGQGTRLTVV.

J is TRBJ2-5 and V is TRBV29-1, with D perhaps assigned TRBD1 or TRBD2 (5 bases each). The CDR3 consists of 13 residues. Trimming shortened V by 5 bases and J by 5 bases, and 15 bases separated the two germline ends. Germline V gene sequence: CDR1 SQVTM, CDR2 ANQGSEA. This CDR3 reads CSVRDPQRETQYF. DNA for the CDR3: TGCAGCGTTCGGGACCCACAGCGGGAGACCCAGTACTTC.

The table lists this clonotype with many counts. The rearrangement uses TRBV7-2 and TRBJ1-5, with 10 positions matching TRBD1. This CDR3 is built from 14 residues. V lost 5 bases, J lost 5 bases, and 3 bases stayed unmatched. The germline V gene has CDR1 SGHTA and CDR2 FQGNSA. CDR3 in DNA: TGTGCCAGCAGCACCGGACAGGGGGATCAGCCCCAGCATTTT. It translates to CASSTGQGDQPQHF. The complete variable domain, with remaining parts taken from reference TRBV7-2 and TRBJ1-5, reads GAGVSQSPSNKVTEKGKDVELRCDPISGHTALYWYRQSLGQGLEFLIYFQGNSAPDKSGLPSDRFSAERTGGSVSTLTIQRTQQEDSAVYLCASSTGQGDQPQHFGDGTRLSIL.

This clonotype came up many times. The chain has TRBV11-2 and TRBJ1-6; 8 bases map to TRBD1. V was pared by 5 bases and J by 5 bases, with 14 bases of the junction left unmatched. The germline gives CDR1 SGHAT, CDR2 FQNNGV. The CDR3 has 18 residues. Here the CDR3 DNA reads TGTGCCAGCAGCGCAGGGACAGGACTCGGAGCGGATAATTCACCCCTCCACTTT. Amino acid sequence: CASSAGTGLGADNSPLHF.